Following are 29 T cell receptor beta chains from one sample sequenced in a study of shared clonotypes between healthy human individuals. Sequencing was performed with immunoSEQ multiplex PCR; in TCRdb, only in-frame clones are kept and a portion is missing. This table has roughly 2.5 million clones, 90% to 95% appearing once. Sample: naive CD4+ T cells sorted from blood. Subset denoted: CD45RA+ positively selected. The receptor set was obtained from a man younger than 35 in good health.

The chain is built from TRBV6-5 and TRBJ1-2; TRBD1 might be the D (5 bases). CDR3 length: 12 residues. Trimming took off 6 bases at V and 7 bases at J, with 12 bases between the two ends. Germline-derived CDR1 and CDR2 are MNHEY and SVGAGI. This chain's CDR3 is CASSQGAGGYTF. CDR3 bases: TGTGCCAGCAGCCAAGGGGCCGGTGGCTACACCTTC.

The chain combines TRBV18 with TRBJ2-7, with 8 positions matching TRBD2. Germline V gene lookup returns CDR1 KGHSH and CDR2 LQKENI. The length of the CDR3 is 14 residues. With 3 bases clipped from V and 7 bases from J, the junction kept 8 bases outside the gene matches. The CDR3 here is CASSPGLDWYEQYF. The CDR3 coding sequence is TGTGCCAGCTCACCGGGACTAGATTGGTATGAGCAGTACTTC.

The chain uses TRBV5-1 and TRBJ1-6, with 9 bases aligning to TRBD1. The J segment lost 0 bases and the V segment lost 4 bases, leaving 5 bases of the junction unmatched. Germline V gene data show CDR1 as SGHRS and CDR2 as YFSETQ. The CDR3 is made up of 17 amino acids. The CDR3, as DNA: TGCGCCAGCAGCCGGGACAGGGACAGCTCCTATAATTCACCCCTCCACTTT. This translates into CASSRDRDSSYNSPLHF.

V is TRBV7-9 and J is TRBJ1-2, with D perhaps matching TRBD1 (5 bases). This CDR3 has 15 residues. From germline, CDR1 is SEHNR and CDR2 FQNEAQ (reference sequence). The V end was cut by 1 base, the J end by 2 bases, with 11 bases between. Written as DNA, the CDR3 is TGTGCCAGCAGCTTAGAGGGAGGGACCAACTATGGCTACACCTTC. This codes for CASSLEGGTNYGYTF. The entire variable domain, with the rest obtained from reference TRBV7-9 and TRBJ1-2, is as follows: DTGVSQNPRHKITKRGQNVTFRCDPISEHNRLYWYRQTLGQGPEFLTYFQNEAQLEKSRLLSDRFSAERPKGSFSTLEIQRTEQGDSAMYLCASSLEGGTNYGYTFGSGTRLTVV.

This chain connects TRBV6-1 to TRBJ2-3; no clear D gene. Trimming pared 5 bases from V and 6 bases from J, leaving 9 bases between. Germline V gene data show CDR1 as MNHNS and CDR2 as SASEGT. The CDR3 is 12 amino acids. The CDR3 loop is CASSSRPDTQYF. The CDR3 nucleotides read TGTGCCAGCAGTTCCCGGCCCGATACGCAGTATTTT.

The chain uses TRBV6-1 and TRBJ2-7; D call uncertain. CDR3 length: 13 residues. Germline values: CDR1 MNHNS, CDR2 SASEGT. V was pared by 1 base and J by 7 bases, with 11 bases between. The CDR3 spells CASSEGQIWEQYF. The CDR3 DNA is TGTGCCAGCAGTGAAGGTCAGATCTGGGAGCAGTACTTC.

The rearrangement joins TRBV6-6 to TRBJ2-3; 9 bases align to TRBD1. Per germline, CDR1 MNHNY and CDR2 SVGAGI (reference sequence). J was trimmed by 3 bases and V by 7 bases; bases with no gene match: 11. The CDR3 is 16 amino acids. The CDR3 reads CASNTDRGGVTDTQYF. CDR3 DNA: TGTGCCAGCAACACTGACAGGGGGGGGGTGACAGATACGCAGTATTTT.

The CDR3: CASKGGLNQPQHF. As DNA, the CDR3 is TGTGCCAGCAAGGGGGGGCTCAATCAGCCCCAGCATTTT. The rearrangement uses TRBV2 and TRBJ1-5, with a tentative D call TRBD1 (6 bases). The CDR3 extends over 13 amino acids. Trimming left V 7 bases short and J 3 bases short, with 10 bases between. Germline assignment: CDR1 SNHLY and CDR2 FYNNEI.

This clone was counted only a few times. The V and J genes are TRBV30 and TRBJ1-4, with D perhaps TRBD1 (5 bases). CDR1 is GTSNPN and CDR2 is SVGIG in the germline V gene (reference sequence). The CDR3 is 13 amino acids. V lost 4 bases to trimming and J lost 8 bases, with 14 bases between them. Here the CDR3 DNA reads TGTGCCTGGAACCGGGACGGTGGGGAAAAACTGTTTTTT. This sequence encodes CAWNRDGGEKLFF. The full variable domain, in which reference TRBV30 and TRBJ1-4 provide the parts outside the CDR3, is SQTIHQWPATLVQPVGSPLSLECTVEGTSNPNLYWYRQAAGRGLQLLFYSVGIGQISSEVPQNLSASRPQDRQFILSSKKLLLSDSGFYLCAWNRDGGEKLFFGSGTQLSVL.

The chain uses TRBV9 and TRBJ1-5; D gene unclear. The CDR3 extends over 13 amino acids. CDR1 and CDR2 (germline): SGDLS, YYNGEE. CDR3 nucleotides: TGTCCTAAATGGGCCAGGCCTCATCAGCCCCAGCATTTT. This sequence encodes CPKWARPHQPQHF.

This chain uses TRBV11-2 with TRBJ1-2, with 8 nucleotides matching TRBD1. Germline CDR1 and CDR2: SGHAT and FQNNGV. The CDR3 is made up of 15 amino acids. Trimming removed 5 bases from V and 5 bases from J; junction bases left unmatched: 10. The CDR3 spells CASSDQGAVLYGYTF. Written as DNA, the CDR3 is TGTGCCAGCAGCGATCAGGGGGCAGTCTTATATGGCTACACCTTC.

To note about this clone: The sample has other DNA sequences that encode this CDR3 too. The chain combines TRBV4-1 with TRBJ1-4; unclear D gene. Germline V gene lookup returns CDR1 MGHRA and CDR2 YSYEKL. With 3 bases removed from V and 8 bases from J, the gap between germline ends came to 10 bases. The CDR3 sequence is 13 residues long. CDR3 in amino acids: CASSQTRGEKLFF. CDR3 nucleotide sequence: TGCGCCAGCAGCCAGACAAGAGGGGAAAAACTGTTTTTT.

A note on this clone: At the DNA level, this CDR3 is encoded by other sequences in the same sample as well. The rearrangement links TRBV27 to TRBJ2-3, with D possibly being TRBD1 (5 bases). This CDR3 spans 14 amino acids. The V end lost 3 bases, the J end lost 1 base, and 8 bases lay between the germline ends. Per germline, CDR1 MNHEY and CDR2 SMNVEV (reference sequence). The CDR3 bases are TGTGCCAGCAGTTTCGGCAGGGGCACAGATACGCAGTATTTT. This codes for CASSFGRGTDTQYF.

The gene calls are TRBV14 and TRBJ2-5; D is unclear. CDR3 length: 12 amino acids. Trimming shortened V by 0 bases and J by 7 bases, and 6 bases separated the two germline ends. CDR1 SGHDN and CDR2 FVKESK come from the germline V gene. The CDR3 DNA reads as TGTGCCAGCAGCCAAGATCGAGCGACCCAGTACTTC. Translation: CASSQDRATQYF.

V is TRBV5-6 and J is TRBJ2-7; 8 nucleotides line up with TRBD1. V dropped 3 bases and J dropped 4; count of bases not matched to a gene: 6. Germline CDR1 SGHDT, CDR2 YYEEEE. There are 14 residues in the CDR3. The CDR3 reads CASSSLQGAYEQYF. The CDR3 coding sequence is TGTGCCAGCAGCTCCCTCCAGGGGGCGTACGAGCAGTACTTC.

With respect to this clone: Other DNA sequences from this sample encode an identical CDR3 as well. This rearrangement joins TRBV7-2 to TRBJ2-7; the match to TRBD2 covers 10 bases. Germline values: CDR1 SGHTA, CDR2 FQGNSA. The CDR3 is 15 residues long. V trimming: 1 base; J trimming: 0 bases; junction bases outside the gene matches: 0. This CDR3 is CASSLVAGGSYEQYF. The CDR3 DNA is TGTGCCAGCAGCTTAGTAGCGGGAGGCTCCTACGAGCAGTACTTC.

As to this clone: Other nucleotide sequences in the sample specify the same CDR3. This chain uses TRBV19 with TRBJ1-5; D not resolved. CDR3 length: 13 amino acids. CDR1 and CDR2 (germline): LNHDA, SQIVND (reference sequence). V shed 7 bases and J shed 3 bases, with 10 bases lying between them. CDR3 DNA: TGTGCCAGTACGGATAGCCTCAATCAGCCCCAGCATTTT. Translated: CASTDSLNQPQHF.

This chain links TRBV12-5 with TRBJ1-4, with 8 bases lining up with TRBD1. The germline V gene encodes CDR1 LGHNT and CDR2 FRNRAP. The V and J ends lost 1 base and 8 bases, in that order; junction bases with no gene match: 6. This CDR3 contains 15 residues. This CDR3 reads CASGLATGGPEKLFF. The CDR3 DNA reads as TGTGCTAGTGGTTTGGCCACAGGGGGGCCCGAAAAACTGTTTTTT.

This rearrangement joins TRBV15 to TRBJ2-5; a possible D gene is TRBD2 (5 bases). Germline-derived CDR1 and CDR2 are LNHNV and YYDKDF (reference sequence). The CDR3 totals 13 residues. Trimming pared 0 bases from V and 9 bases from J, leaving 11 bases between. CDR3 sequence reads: CATSRDPQAAQYF. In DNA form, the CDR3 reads TGTGCCACCAGCAGAGATCCCCAAGCGGCCCAGTACTTC.

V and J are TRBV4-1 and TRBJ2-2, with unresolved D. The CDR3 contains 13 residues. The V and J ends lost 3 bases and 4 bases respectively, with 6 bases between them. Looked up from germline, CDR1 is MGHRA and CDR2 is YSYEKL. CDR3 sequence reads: CASSQHLTGELFF. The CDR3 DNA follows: TGCGCCAGCAGCCAGCATCTCACCGGGGAGCTGTTTTTT.

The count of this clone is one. CDR3 residues: CAISEWDASMSGYTF. The CDR3, as DNA: TGTGCCATCAGTGAGTGGGACGCGAGCATGAGTGGCTACACCTTC. The chain combines TRBV10-3 with TRBJ1-2, with D possibly TRBD1 on 5 matching bases. Trimming shortened V by 1 base and J by 7 bases, and 16 bases separated the two germline ends. The germline CDR1 and CDR2 sequences are ENHRY and SYGVKD. This CDR3 is built from 15 residues.

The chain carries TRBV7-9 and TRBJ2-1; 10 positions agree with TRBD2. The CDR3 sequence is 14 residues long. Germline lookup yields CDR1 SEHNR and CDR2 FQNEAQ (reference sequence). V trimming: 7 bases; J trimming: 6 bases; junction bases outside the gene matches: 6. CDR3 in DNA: TGTGCCAGCAACAGAGCGGGGGGGCGCAATGAGCAGTTCTTC. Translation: CASNRAGGRNEQFF.

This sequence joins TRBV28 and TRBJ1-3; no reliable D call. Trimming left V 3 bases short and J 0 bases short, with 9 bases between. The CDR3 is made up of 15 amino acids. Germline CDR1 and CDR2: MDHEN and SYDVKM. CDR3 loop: CASSFRGLSGNTIYF. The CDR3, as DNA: TGTGCCAGCAGTTTCCGCGGTCTCTCTGGAAACACCATATATTTT.

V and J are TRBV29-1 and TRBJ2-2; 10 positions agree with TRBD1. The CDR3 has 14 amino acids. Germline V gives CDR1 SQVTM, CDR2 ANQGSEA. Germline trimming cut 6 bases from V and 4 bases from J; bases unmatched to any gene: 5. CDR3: CSVLGQGVTGELFF. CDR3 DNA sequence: TGCAGCGTCCTCGGACAGGGGGTCACCGGGGAGCTGTTTTTT.

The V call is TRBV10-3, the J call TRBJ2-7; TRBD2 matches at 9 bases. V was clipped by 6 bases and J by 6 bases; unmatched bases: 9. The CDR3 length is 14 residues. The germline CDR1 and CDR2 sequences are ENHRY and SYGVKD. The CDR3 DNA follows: TGTGCCATCAGGTCGGCTAGCGGGATCGGCGAGCAGTACTTC. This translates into CAIRSASGIGEQYF.

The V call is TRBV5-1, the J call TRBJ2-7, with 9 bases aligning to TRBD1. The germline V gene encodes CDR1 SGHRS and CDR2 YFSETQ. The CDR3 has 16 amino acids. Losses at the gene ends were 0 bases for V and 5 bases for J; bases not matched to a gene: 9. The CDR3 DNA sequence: TGCGCCAGCAGCTTGGCCGCGGGACAGGGAGTCCACGAGCAGTACTTC. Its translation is CASSLAAGQGVHEQYF.

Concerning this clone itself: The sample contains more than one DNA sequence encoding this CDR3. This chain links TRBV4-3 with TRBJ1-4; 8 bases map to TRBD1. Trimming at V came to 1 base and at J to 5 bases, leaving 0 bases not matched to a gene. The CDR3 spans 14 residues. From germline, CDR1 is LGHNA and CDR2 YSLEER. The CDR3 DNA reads TGCGCCAGCAGCCAAGGACAGGGGAATGAAAAACTGTTTTTT. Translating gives CASSQGQGNEKLFF.

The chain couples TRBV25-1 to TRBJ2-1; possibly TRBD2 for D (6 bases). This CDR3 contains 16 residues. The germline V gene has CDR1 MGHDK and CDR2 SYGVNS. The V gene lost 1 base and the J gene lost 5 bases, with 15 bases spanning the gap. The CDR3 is CASSELALAVDNEQFF. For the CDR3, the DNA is TGTGCCAGCAGTGAATTGGCGTTAGCGGTCGACAATGAGCAGTTCTTC.

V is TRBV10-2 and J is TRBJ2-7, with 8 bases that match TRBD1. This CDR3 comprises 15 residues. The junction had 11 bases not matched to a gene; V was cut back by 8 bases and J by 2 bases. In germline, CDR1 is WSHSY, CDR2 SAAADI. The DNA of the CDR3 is TGCGCCAGCCGTAGCCAAGACAGGGGCCCCTACGAGCAGTACTTC. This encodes CASRSQDRGPYEQYF.